Listed below are T cell receptor beta chains from one sample, sequenced in a study of shared T cell receptors in the human thymus. The table came from immunoSEQ multiplex PCR; TCRdb's copy has only in-frame clones and leaves some out. The sample has some 720,000 clones; approximately 88% are singletons. Another study also made use of these data, one on human thymus T cells.

Sequencing was performed on thymocytes. The source of these receptors is a boy under two years old with a congenital heart defect. Each CDR3 is given with its conserved first and last residue. The D gene is left open where the match is weak. Clone size is not always given. Where it is, it says once, few, many or a class for expanded clones.

clone size	V gene	D gene	J gene	CDR3 protein	CDR3 DNA
NA	TRBV7-6	TRBD2	TRBJ2-5	CASRLGGNQYF	TGTGCCAGCAGGCTGGGAGGGAACCAGTACTTC
NA	TRBV2	NA	TRBJ1-1	CASSRDNPNTEAFF	TGTGCCAGCAGTCGGGACAACCCGAACACTGAAGCTTTCTTT
once	TRBV30	TRBD1	TRBJ1-2	CAWSGQGRDYGYTF	TGTGCCTGGAGCGGACAGGGGCGAGACTATGGCTACACCTTC
NA	TRBV14	TRBD1	TRBJ2-3	CASSQPTPGQGGTDTQYF	TGTGCCAGCAGCCAACCCACCCCGGGACAGGGCGGCACAGATACGCAGTATTTT
NA	TRBV5-1	NA	TRBJ2-7	CASSSLDYEQYF	TGCGCCAGCAGCTCCCTTGACTACGAGCAGTACTTC
NA	TRBV15	TRBD1	TRBJ1-5	CATSGTTGTSYQPQHF	TGTGCCACCAGCGGGACGACAGGGACCTCCTATCAGCCCCAGCATTTT
NA	TRBV7-2	NA	TRBJ2-5	CASSLVGLVQETQYF	TGTGCCAGCAGCTTAGTCGGTCTAGTCCAAGAGACCCAGTACTTC
NA	TRBV28	TRBD2	TRBJ2-2	CASRWRASGNTGELFF	TGTGCCAGCAGATGGAGGGCTAGCGGTAACACCGGGGAGCTGTTTTTT
NA	TRBV25-1	TRBD1	TRBJ2-7	CASRKGAYEQYF	TGTGCCAGCCGTAAGGGGGCGTACGAGCAGTACTTC
NA	TRBV28	TRBD1	TRBJ2-7	CASRERDSPHEQYF	TGTGCCAGCAGAGAAAGGGACAGTCCCCACGAGCAGTACTTC
NA	TRBV29-1	NA	TRBJ2-7	CSAESSSPYEQYF	TGCAGCGCCGAGTCGTCCTCGCCCTACGAGCAGTACTTC
NA	TRBV7-9	NA	TRBJ1-3	CASSRHPRRGNTIYF	TGTGCCAGCAGCCGCCACCCCCGCAGGGGTAACACCATATATTTT
NA	TRBV2	TRBD1	TRBJ2-1	CASRPGAFEGASYNEQFF	TGTGCCTCCCGGCCCGGGGCTTTCGAGGGGGCATCGTACAATGAGCAGTTCTTC
NA	TRBV10-3	NA	TRBJ2-3	CAISDLAEDTDTQYF	TGTGCCATCAGTGATTTGGCCGAGGACACAGATACGCAGTATTTT
NA	TRBV27	TRBD1	TRBJ1-4	CASSSGQGHEKLFF	TGTGCCAGCAGTTCGGGACAGGGTCATGAAAAACTGTTTTTT
NA	TRBV7-9	NA	TRBJ2-1	CASSLALIERSGSNEQFF	TGTGCCAGCAGCTTAGCCCTTATAGAGAGGAGTGGGTCCAATGAGCAGTTCTTC
once	TRBV10-3	TRBD1	TRBJ2-7	CAIQRGQGASYEQYF	TGTGCCATCCAGAGAGGGCAGGGGGCCTCCTACGAGCAGTACTTC
NA	TRBV4-1	NA	TRBJ1-1	CASSQALDSSLVPSTEAFF	TGCGCCAGCAGCCAAGCCTTGGACTCCAGCTTAGTACCGTCCACTGAAGCTTTCTTT
NA	TRBV5-1	NA	TRBJ2-7	CASSPGVGIRHEQYF	TGCGCCAGCAGCCCGGGGGTCGGGATTCGCCACGAGCAGTACTTC
NA	TRBV28	NA	TRBJ2-2	CASSLLPALNTGELFF	TGTGCCAGCAGTTTATTACCAGCGCTGAACACCGGGGAGCTGTTTTTT
NA	TRBV28	TRBD2	TRBJ2-1	CASRTSGSLNEQFF	TGTGCCAGCCGGACTAGCGGGAGTCTGAATGAGCAGTTCTTC
NA	TRBV10-2	TRBD1	TRBJ2-2	CASSPGTGDTGELFF	TGCGCCAGCAGCCCCGGGACAGGGGACACCGGGGAGCTGTTTTTT
NA	TRBV6-6	NA	TRBJ1-2	CASRADEDYGYTF	TGTGCCAGCAGAGCCGATGAGGACTATGGCTACACCTTC
NA	TRBV28	TRBD2	TRBJ2-7	CASLLAGGYEQYF	TGTGCCAGCCTTCTGGCGGGGGGCTACGAGCAGTACTTC
NA	TRBV30	NA	TRBJ2-5	CAWTSWAQETQYF	TGTGCCTGGACCTCATGGGCCCAAGAGACCCAGTACTTC
NA	TRBV28	NA	TRBJ2-7	CASSGGQGLHEQYF	TGTGCCAGCAGTGGGGGTCAGGGGCTCCACGAGCAGTACTTC
NA	TRBV2	NA	TRBJ1-2	CATLVVYGYTF	TGTGCCACCCTCGTCGTCTATGGCTACACCTTC
NA	TRBV5-1	TRBD2	TRBJ2-3	CASSPGLADTDTQYF	TGCGCCAGCAGCCCGGGACTAGCGGACACAGATACGCAGTATTTT
NA	TRBV7-4	NA	TRBJ1-2	CASSLEQDGYTF	TGTGCCAGCAGCTTAGAGCAGGATGGCTACACCTTC
NA	TRBV4-3	TRBD2	TRBJ2-2	CASSQNRRTSAHPGELFF	TGCGCCAGCAGCCAAAACCGGCGGACTAGCGCCCATCCCGGGGAGCTGTTTTTT
NA	TRBV13	TRBD2	TRBJ2-1	CASSPEREDMDEQFF	TGTGCCAGCAGCCCAGAGCGGGAGGACATGGATGAGCAGTTCTTC
once	TRBV6-1	NA	TRBJ2-1	CASSEVAGEQFF	TGTGCCAGCAGTGAAGTGGCAGGTGAGCAGTTCTTC
NA	TRBV7-8	TRBD2	TRBJ2-5	CASSTKTLVSGAPQETQYF	TGTGCCAGCAGCACAAAGACGCTGGTTAGCGGGGCACCCCAAGAGACCCAGTACTTC
NA	TRBV4-3	NA	TRBJ2-5	CASSQDWSLKPHETQYF	TGCGCCAGCAGCCAAGATTGGAGCCTAAAGCCCCACGAGACCCAGTACTTC
few	TRBV30	NA	TRBJ1-2	CARGAGYGYTF	TGTGCCCGGGGGGCGGGCTATGGCTACACCTTC
NA	TRBV7-2	TRBD1	TRBJ2-4	CASSLAAVGTVSTLAKNIQYF	TGTGCCAGCAGCTTAGCAGCGGTGGGGACAGTTTCTACATTAGCCAAAAACATTCAGTACTTC
NA	TRBV10-2	TRBD1	TRBJ1-1	CASSESDRVTEAFF	TGCGCCAGCAGTGAGTCGGACAGGGTGACTGAAGCTTTCTTT
NA	TRBV9	TRBD2	TRBJ2-2	CASSPPTTSGNTGELFF	TGTGCCAGCAGCCCTCCCACGACTAGCGGGAACACCGGGGAGCTGTTTTTT
once	TRBV7-6	NA	TRBJ1-1	CASSLAQGNTEAFF	TGTGCCAGCAGCTTAGCACAGGGGAACACTGAAGCTTTCTTT
NA	TRBV11-3	TRBD1	TRBJ2-7	CASTPGDRGLTTTTGEQYF	TGTGCCAGCACCCCGGGGGACAGGGGGTTAACAACTACTACGGGCGAGCAGTACTTC
NA	TRBV7-3	TRBD1	TRBJ2-7	CASSFPLCKQGGEQYF	TGTGCCAGCAGCTTCCCCCTCTGTAAACAGGGGGGCGAGCAGTACTTC
NA	TRBV4-1	NA	TRBJ2-1	CASSQEGLVDEQFF	TGCGCCAGCAGCCAAGAGGGGCTAGTCGATGAGCAGTTCTTC
NA	TRBV7-7	TRBD1	TRBJ1-5	CASSLRVGQGEQPQHF	TGTGCCAGCAGCTTAAGGGTCGGACAGGGGGAGCAGCCCCAGCATTTT
NA	TRBV7-6	TRBD1	TRBJ2-1	CASSTRRGQDGNEQFF	TGTGCCAGCAGCACCCGTAGGGGGCAGGATGGAAATGAGCAGTTCTTC
once	TRBV7-2	NA	TRBJ1-1	CASSLGGDGEDTEAFF	TGTGCCAGCAGCTTAGGGGGCGATGGGGAGGACACTGAAGCTTTCTTT
NA	TRBV5-1	TRBD2	TRBJ2-2	CASSSGLLAGEETGELFF	TGCGCCAGCAGCTCCGGTCTTTTAGCGGGAGAAGAGACCGGGGAGCTGTTTTTT
NA	TRBV6-5	NA	TRBJ2-5	CASSNGSAGTQYF	TGTGCCAGCAGCAACGGCTCTGCGGGGACCCAGTACTTC
NA	TRBV11-2	NA	TRBJ2-1	CASSLSPGGLLWNEQFF	TGTGCCAGCAGCTTGTCGCCTGGAGGACTGCTCTGGAATGAGCAGTTCTTC
NA	TRBV27	NA	TRBJ2-5	CASSPSPQVGGETQYF	TGTGCCAGCAGTCCTTCGCCGCAGGTTGGGGGGGAGACCCAGTACTTC
NA	TRBV7-2	NA	TRBJ2-6	CASSLARAKGAGANVLTF	TGTGCCAGCAGCTTAGCTCGAGCGAAGGGAGCTGGGGCCAACGTCCTGACTTTC
NA	TRBV28	TRBD1	TRBJ1-1	CASSTPTGGGNTEAFF	TGTGCCAGCAGCACACCGACAGGGGGCGGGAACACTGAAGCTTTCTTT
NA	TRBV15	NA	TRBJ1-5	CATSGGGLDQPQHF	TGTGCCACCAGCGGAGGAGGGTTAGATCAGCCCCAGCATTTT
NA	TRBV4-3	TRBD1	TRBJ1-4	CASSLRQGTSSTNEKLFF	TGCGCCAGCAGCCTTCGACAGGGAACGAGTTCAACTAATGAAAAACTGTTTTTT